Below are 14 T cell receptor beta chains sequenced from a single sample in a study of blood T cell repertoires in COVID-19. Profiled with immunoSEQ multiplex PCR; TCRdb holds only in-frame clones, not every one. Here the sample spans approximately 250,000 clones, about 86% being singletons. Sequences were obtained from peripheral blood. These receptors were obtained from a man aged 18 to 29 with active or convalescent COVID-19.

This rearrangement joins TRBV6-5 to TRBJ2-5; no clear D gene. Germline CDR1 MNHEY, CDR2 SVGAGI. The CDR3 spans 12 residues. V was cut by 8 bases and J by 5 bases, with 12 bases left in between. The CDR3 loop is CASSLLGETQYF. In nucleotides, the CDR3 is TGTGCCAGCTCCCTCCTCGGGGAGACCCAGTACTTC.

This rearrangement joins TRBV27 to TRBJ2-2, with 8 bases identical to TRBD2. The CDR3 spans 16 residues. Germline V gene data show CDR1 as MNHEY and CDR2 as SMNVEV (reference sequence). The trim removed 0 bases at V and 6 bases at J, leaving 6 bases unmatched. CDR3 amino acids: CASSLSWTSFSGELFF. As DNA, the CDR3 is TGTGCCAGCAGTTTATCCTGGACTAGCTTCTCCGGGGAGCTGTTTTTT.

The CDR3 sequence: CASSPQRGKETQYF. CDR3 coding DNA: TGTGCCAGCAGTCCCCAGCGGGGGAAAGAGACCCAGTACTTC. This chain links TRBV28 with TRBJ2-5; 8 bases fit TRBD2. The CDR3 sequence is 14 residues long. CDR1 and CDR2 (germline): MDHEN, SYDVKM. The ends lost 5 bases at V and 3 bases at J; junction bases unmatched: 5.

V and J are TRBV3-1 (or the pseudogene TRBV3-2) and TRBJ1-1; D is possibly TRBD1 (6 bases). V was shortened by 3 bases and J by 6 bases, with 11 bases between the two germline ends. Germline CDR1 reads LGHDT; CDR2 reads YNNKEL (reference sequence). The CDR3 length is 13 residues. As DNA, the CDR3 is TGTGCCAGCAGCCAGTACGACAGGCCTGAAGCTTTCTTT. Protein: CASSQYDRPEAFF.

In the case of this clone: One end of the junction is discordant with germline, which a read error may explain. The chain has TRBV6-5 and TRBJ1-2; D might be TRBD1 (6 bases). Germline values: CDR1 MNHEY, CDR2 SVGAGI. CDR3 length: 16 amino acids. CDR3 in amino acids: CASSYSPHMTGPNDSF. CDR3 nucleotide sequence: TGTGCCAGCAGTTACTCCCCCCACATGACAGGACCGAACGATTCCTTC.

The chain combines TRBV5-1 with TRBJ2-1; 10 nucleotides align to TRBD1. The V gene end was trimmed by 1 base and the J gene end by 1 base; junction bases not matched to a gene: 8. CDR1 and CDR2 from the germline V gene are SGHRS and YFSETQ. The CDR3 consists of 18 residues. CDR3 sequence (DNA): TGCGCCAGCAGCTTGTTGGTGCTGGGACAGGGGTCCTACAATGAGCAGTTCTTC. Translating gives CASSLLVLGQGSYNEQFF.

The V call is TRBV5-1, the J call TRBJ1-5; 8 positions agree with TRBD1. CDR1 is SGHRS, CDR2 YFSETQ, per germline. This CDR3 contains 15 residues. V lost 2 bases to trimming and J lost 1 base; unmatched junction nucleotides: 2. The CDR3 DNA reads TGCGCCAGCAGCTTCACAGGGGGAAGCAATCAGCCCCAGCATTTT. Translated: CASSFTGGSNQPQHF.

This clone has only a few counts. The rearrangement links TRBV14 to TRBJ2-1; perhaps TRBD1 as D (5 bases). CDR3 size: 13 residues. The germline gives CDR1 SGHDN, CDR2 FVKESK. V dropped 0 bases and J dropped 12 bases, with 12 bases sitting between them. The CDR3 bases are TGTGCCAGCAGCCAAGATAACAGGCCCCGGCAGTTCTTC. This codes for CASSQDNRPRQFF.

The chain is built from TRBV3-1 (or the pseudogene TRBV3-2) and TRBJ2-5; D is perhaps TRBD2 (6 bases). V lost 4 bases to trimming and J lost 7 bases, with 16 bases between them. Germline assignment: CDR1 LGHDT and CDR2 YNNKEL (reference sequence). This CDR3 is 14 amino acids long. CDR3 bases: TGTGCCAGCAGCCTGGGGGGTGCCACAATGACCCAGTACTTC. Amino acid sequence: CASSLGGATMTQYF.

J is TRBJ1-2 and V is TRBV24-1, with TRBD1 as a possible D gene (5 bases). Per the germline V gene, CDR1 is KGHDR and CDR2 is SFDVKD. Between the trimmed V and J ends, which lost 4 bases and 0 bases, there was a span of 11 bases. The length of the CDR3 is 15 residues. The CDR3 nucleotides are TGTGCCACCAGTGAAGGGGCGAGTTCTAACTATGGCTACACCTTC. This encodes CATSEGASSNYGYTF.

For this clone: The same CDR3 can be traced to other DNA sequences in this sample. V gene TRBV12-3 or TRBV12-4 combines with J gene TRBJ1-2; 7 positions agree with TRBD1. V was pared by 5 bases and J by 4 bases, with 4 bases of the junction left unmatched. The CDR3 spans 13 residues. CDR3 coding DNA: TGTGCCAGCAGTCTTGACAGGGTCTATGGCTACACCTTC. Protein product: CASSLDRVYGYTF.

This clone appeared a few times. The chain links TRBV5-5 to TRBJ2-5, with D possibly matching TRBD1 (5 bases). The CDR3 sequence is 11 residues long. CDR1 is SGHKS and CDR2 is YYEKEE in the germline V gene (reference sequence). The germline V and J ends were trimmed by 4 bases and 5 bases, with 6 bases remaining between them. CDR3 in DNA: TGTGCCAGCAGCCCAGGGGAGACCCAGTACTTC. Its protein product is CASSPGETQYF.

This rearrangement joins TRBV24-1 to TRBJ2-7; TRBD2 matches at 9 bases. The V segment lost 9 bases and the J segment 2 bases; nucleotides outside the gene matches: 4. The CDR3 has 13 residues. Germline-derived CDR1 and CDR2 are KGHDR and SFDVKD. The CDR3 DNA follows: TGTGCCACCTCTAGCGGGGATACCTACGAGCAGTACTTC. Residues: CATSSGDTYEQYF.

The chain has TRBV7-2 and TRBJ1-2, with a weak D call TRBD1 (6 bases). This CDR3 has 14 residues. The ends were cut back, 8 bases at V and 2 bases at J, with 15 bases in the middle. Germline V lookup: CDR1 SGHTA, CDR2 FQGNSA. The chain's CDR3 is CASPRGGSNYGYTF. Here the CDR3 DNA reads TGTGCCAGCCCTAGGGGGGGATCGAACTATGGCTACACCTTC.